This entry is about one T cell receptor (beta chain). The sample holds a few counts of this clone. The antigen this receptor binds is unknown. Base qualities were left out, and no much larger clone turns up one base away. TCRbeta CDR3 regions were amplified from genomic DNA by means of the immunoSEQ Assay, a bias-controlled multiplex PCR. The study's processing was this. The number of nucleated cells in each sample was estimated from the amplification of reference gene primers within the assay. Sequence reads were collapsed and filtered to measure the absolute abundance of every unique TCRbeta CDR3 rearrangement. For each sample, productive Simpson clonality was calculated as the square root of Simpson's diversity index across productive rearrangements. TCRdb stores this immuneACCESS table with in-frame sequences only. Part of the clones is absent; in the studies checked, under half of the shortfall reflects unresolved V genes, and no reason is known for the rest. The V and J calls and clone size are taken from that table; D and trimming were inferred from the DNA. The sample contains about 340,000 clones, about 86% of them found a single time. Under 3% of the sample comes from the top ten.

Collaborating institutions collected whole blood in K2EDTA tubes following their own protocols. For TCRbeta analysis, collaborators shipped samples in one of three forms: frozen whole blood, isolated PBMCs, or DNA extracted from either of those sample types. CDR1 and CDR2 are read off the germline V gene (reference sequence) as SEHNR and FQNEAQ. Relative to germline, V is missing 5 bases and J is missing 8 bases, with 13 bases of the junction outside any gene match. CDR3 length: 16 amino acids, cysteine to phenylalanine. The only DNA kept is the CDR3, 48 bases in frame from the first base. This sample is drawn from a study of blood T cell repertoires in COVID-19 (dated by TCRdb to the early 2020s). About the full investigation: The collaborator samples originated in the United States, Italy and Spain and spanned the acute and convalescent phases of COVID-19. The repertoires were made available in a free public database intended to serve as a resource for research on the immune response to SARS-CoV-2. Deeply sampled blood TCRbeta repertoires from subjects exposed to, actively infected with, or recovered from COVID-19 were included in the dataset. Where available, HLA class I and class II types were taken from metadata supplied by the sample provider and were not determined by assay-based typing. The material from the prospective study consisted of cDNA or gDNA derived from T cells, B-cell-depleted T cells, or PBMCs. The samples were drawn from two sources: the first 160 participants of the ongoing ImmuneRACE study, and 950 to 1,500 subjects contributed by 6 global collaborators. Sample metadata almost always included a de-identified subject ID, COVID-19 status, age in years and sex. On the study overall, not on this receptor specifically: How much clinical and demographic metadata was included differed by source and by participant, and the metadata was provided uncurated.

The V and J genes are TRBV7-9 and TRBJ2-7; TRBD1 agrees with 12 junctional bases. The source of this sequence is a man under 40 with active or convalescent COVID-19. The sequenced material came from peripheral blood. CDR3 sequence: CASSPPGSGQGAKQYF. The nucleotide sequence is TGTGCCAGCAGCCCTCCCGGGTCGGGACAGGGGGCGAAGCAGTACTTC.